These 5 T cell receptor beta chains came from one sample sequenced in a study of T cells after yellow fever vaccination. One entry per CDR3 protein results from TCRdb running MiXCR on the 5' RACE reads. The data contain under 550,000 distinct CDR3 sequences, roughly 22% of them singletons. The starting material was PBMCs, obtained approximately 22 days after the first yellow fever vaccination. All receptors come from a man aged 18 to 35 who received the YFV17D yellow fever vaccine.

The chain combines TRBV5-1 with TRBJ2-5; 11 bases fit TRBD2. The V segment lost 4 bases and the J segment 4 bases; nucleotides outside the gene matches: 12. Germline V gene data show CDR1 as SGHRS and CDR2 as YFSETQ. This CDR3 spans 17 amino acids. The CDR3 loop reads CASSQLSTSGAIETQYF. Written as DNA, the CDR3 is TGCGCCAGCAGCCAACTCTCGACTAGCGGGGCAATAGAGACCCAGTACTTC.

The table lists this clonotype with many counts. This rearrangement joins TRBV7-2 to TRBJ2-2; D may be TRBD1 (5 bases). The germline V gene encodes CDR1 SGHTA and CDR2 FQGNSA. The CDR3 sequence is 13 residues long. Trimming removed 6 bases at V and 4 bases at J, with 9 bases between. The CDR3: CASRFTGTGELFF. The CDR3 nucleotides are TGTGCCAGCAGATTTACAGGCACCGGGGAGCTGTTTTTT.

This clonotype has only a few counts. This chain joins TRBV10-3 and TRBJ1-1; D is perhaps TRBD1 (6 bases). CDR3 size: 16 residues. Trimming removed 0 bases from V and 4 bases from J, with 15 bases in between. Per the germline V gene, CDR1 is ENHRY and CDR2 is SYGVKD. DNA for the CDR3: TGTGCCATCAGTGAGTCGGACTCCCGAGGGGGCACTGAAGCTTTCTTT. Protein sequence: CAISESDSRGGTEAFF.

This rearrangement joins TRBV2 to TRBJ2-1, with 9 bases that match TRBD1. The CDR3 loop spans 12 amino acids. CDR1 SNHLY and CDR2 FYNNEI come from the germline V gene. The V and J ends lost 6 bases and 10 bases, in that order; junction bases with no gene match: 4. The CDR3 DNA follows: TGTGCCAGCAGGGACAGGGGTTGGGAGCAGTTCTTC. Translated: CASRDRGWEQFF. The whole variable domain, remainder taken from reference TRBV2 and TRBJ2-1, is EPEVTQTPSHQVTQMGQEVILRCVPISNHLYFYWYRQILGQKVEFLVSFYNNEISEKSEIFDDQFSVERPDGSNFTLKIRSTKLEDSAMYFCASRDRGWEQFFGPGTRLTVL.

The V and J genes are TRBV7-2 and TRBJ1-1, with 7 bases aligning to TRBD1. Germline values: CDR1 SGHTA, CDR2 FQGNSA. Losses at the gene ends were 5 bases for V and 5 bases for J; bases not matched to a gene: 11. The CDR3 consists of 15 residues. CDR3 DNA sequence: TGTGCCAGCAGCCGTCGAAGGGGGCGTGAGACTGAAGCTTTCTTT. Translated: CASSRRRGRETEAFF.